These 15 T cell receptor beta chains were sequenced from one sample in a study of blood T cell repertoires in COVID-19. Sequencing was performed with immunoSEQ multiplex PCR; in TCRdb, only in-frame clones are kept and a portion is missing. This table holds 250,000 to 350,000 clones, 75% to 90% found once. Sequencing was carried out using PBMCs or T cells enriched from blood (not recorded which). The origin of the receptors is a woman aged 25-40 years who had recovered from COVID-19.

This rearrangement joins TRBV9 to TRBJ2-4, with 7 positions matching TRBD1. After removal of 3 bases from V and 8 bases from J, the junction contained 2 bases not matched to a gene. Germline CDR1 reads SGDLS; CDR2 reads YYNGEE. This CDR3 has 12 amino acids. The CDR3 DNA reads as TGTGCCAGCAGCGCCCAGGGGGACATTCAGTACTTC. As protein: CASSAQGDIQYF.

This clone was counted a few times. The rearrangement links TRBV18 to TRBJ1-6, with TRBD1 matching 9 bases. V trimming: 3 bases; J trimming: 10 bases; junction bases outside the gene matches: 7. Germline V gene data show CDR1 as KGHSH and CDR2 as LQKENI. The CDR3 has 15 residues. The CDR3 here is CASSPSGTGLSPLHF. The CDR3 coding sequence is TGTGCCAGCTCACCCTCCGGGACAGGGTTGTCACCCCTCCACTTT.

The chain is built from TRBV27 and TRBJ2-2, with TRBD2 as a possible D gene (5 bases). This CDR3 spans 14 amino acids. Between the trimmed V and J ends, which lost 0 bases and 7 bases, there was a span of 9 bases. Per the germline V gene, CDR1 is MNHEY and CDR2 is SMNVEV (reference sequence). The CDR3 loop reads CASSLSSGIGELFF. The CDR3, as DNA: TGTGCCAGCAGTTTATCGTCGGGAATCGGGGAGCTGTTTTTT.

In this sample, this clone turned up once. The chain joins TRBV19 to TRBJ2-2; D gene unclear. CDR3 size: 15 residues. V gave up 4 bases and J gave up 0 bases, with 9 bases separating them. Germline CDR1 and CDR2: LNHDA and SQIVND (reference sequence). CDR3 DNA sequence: TGTGCCAGTAGTAGCGCATATCCGAACACCGGGGAGCTGTTTTTT. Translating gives CASSSAYPNTGELFF.

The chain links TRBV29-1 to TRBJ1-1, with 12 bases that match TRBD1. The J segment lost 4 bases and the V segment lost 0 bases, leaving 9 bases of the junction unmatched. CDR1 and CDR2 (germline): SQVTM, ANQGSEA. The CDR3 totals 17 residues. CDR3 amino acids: CSVEDGTGGGLGTEAFF. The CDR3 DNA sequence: TGCAGCGTTGAAGATGGGACAGGGGGCGGATTGGGCACTGAAGCTTTCTTT.

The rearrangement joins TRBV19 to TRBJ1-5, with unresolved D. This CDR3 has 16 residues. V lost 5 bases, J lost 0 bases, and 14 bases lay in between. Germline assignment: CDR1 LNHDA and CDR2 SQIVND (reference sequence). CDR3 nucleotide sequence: TGTGCCAGTAGTGCGGTCGGGGAGGGTAGCAATCAGCCCCAGCATTTT. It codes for CASSAVGEGSNQPQHF.

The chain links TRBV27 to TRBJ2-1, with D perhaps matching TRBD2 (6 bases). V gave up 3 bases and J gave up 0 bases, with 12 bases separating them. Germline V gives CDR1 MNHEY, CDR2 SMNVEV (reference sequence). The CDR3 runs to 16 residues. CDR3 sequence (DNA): TGTGCCAGCAGTTTGCGGGCGGGGTCCTCCTACAATGAGCAGTTCTTC. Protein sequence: CASSLRAGSSYNEQFF.

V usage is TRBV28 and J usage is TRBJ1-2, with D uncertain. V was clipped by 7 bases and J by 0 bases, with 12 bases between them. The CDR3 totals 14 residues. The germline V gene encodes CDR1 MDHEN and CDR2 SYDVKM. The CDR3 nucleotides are TGTGCCAGCACCTCCTGGGAGTCTAACTATGGCTACACCTTC. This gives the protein CASTSWESNYGYTF.

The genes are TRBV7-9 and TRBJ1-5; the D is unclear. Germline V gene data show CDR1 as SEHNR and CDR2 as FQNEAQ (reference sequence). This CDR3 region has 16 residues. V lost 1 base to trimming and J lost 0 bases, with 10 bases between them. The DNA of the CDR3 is TGTGCCAGCAGCTTAGGGCTTGCGGTTAGCAATCAGCCCCAGCATTTT. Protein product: CASSLGLAVSNQPQHF.

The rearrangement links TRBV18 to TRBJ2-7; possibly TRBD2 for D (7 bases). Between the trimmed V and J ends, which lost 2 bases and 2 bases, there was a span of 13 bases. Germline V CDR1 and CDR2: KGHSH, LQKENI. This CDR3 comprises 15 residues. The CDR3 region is CASSPSGGGPYEQYF. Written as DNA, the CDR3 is TGTGCCAGCTCACCAAGTGGGGGGGGGCCCTACGAGCAGTACTTC.

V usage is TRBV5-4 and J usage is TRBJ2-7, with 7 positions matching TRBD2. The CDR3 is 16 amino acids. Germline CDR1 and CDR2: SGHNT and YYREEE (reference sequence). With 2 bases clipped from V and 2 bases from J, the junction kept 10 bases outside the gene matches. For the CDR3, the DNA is TGTGCCAGCAGCTTCGACGGGGGGAAAGACCCCTACGAGCAGTACTTC. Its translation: CASSFDGGKDPYEQYF.

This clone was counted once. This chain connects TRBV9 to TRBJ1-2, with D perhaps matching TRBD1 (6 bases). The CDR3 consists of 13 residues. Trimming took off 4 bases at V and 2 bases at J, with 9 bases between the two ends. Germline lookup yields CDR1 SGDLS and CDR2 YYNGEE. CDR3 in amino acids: CASSNGQNYGYTF. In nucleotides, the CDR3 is TGTGCCAGCAGCAACGGACAGAACTATGGCTACACCTTC.

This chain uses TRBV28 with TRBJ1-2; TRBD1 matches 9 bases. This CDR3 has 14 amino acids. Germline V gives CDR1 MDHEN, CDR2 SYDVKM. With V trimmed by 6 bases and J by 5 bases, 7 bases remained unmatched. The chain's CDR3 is CASRGQGTGYGYTF. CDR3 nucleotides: TGTGCCAGCAGGGGACAGGGAACGGGATATGGCTACACCTTC.

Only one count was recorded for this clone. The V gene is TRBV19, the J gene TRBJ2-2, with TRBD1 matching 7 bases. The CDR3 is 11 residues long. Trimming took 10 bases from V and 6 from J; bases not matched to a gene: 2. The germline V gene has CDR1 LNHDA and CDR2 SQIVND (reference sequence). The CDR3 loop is CATDRAGELFF. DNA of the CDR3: TGTGCCACCGACAGGGCCGGGGAGCTGTTTTTT. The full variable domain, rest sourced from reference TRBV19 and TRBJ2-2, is DGGITQSPKYLFRKEGQNVTLSCEQNLNHDAMYWYRQDPGQGLRLIYYSQIVNDFQKGDIAEGYSVSREKKESFPLTVTSAQKNPTAFYLCATDRAGELFFGEGSRLTVL.

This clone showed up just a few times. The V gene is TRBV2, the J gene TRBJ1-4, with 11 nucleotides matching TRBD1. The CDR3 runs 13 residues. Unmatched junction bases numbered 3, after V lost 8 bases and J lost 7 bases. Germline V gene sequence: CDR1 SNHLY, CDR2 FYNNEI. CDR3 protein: CASGQGAGEKLFF. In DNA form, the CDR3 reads TGTGCCAGCGGACAGGGGGCAGGTGAAAAACTGTTTTTT.